This is a list of T cell receptor beta chains from one sample in a study of shared clonotypes between healthy human individuals. Measured with immunoSEQ multiplex PCR; TCRdb has only the in-frame clones, and not every one. The repertoire holds some 2,000,000 clones, nearly 97% seen once, with more than 0.1% in the top ten. Sequences were obtained from naive CD4+ T cells sorted from blood. These receptors were taken from a man between 18 and 35 years old in good health. Both conserved end residues are part of each CDR3. A D gene is named only where the DNA matches it firmly. Size values are once, few and many counts, or a class for expanded clones, and some rows have none.

clone_size | d_call | cdr3_length | j_call | v_call | cdr3_nt | cdr3_aa
- | - | 14 | TRBJ2-5 | TRBV18 | TGTGCCAGCTCATATACAGGGTTGCGGGAGACCCAGTACTTC | CASSYTGLRETQYF
- | - | 13 | TRBJ2-3 | TRBV28 | TGTGCCAGCAGTTTACCCTCGGGCCGGGGGCAGTATTTT | CASSLPSGRGQYF
once | TRBD1 | 15 | TRBJ2-1 | TRBV30 | TGTGCCTGGACACGGGACAGTTATTCCTACAATGAGCAGTTCTTC | CAWTRDSYSYNEQFF
- | TRBD1 | 14 | TRBJ1-1 | TRBV7-9 | TGTGCCAGCAGCCCGCGCCAGACAGGGGACGAAGCTTTCTTT | CASSPRQTGDEAFF
- | - | 16 | TRBJ1-6 | TRBV11-2 | TGTGCCAGCAGCTTAGATCGGTTGGCTCTCAATTCACCCCTCCACTTT | CASSLDRLALNSPLHF
- | TRBD1 | 15 | TRBJ2-2 | TRBV4-1 | TGCGCCAGCAGCCAAGGAGACAGGGATGCCGGGGAGCTGTTTTTT | CASSQGDRDAGELFF
- | - | 15 | TRBJ1-5 | TRBV28 | TGTGCCAGCAGGACTACCAGGGACAGCAATCAGCCCCAGCATTTT | CASRTTRDSNQPQHF
- | - | 15 | TRBJ1-5 | TRBV28 | TGTGCCAGCAGTTTTAGGGGGGGCTTGAAGCAGCCCCAGCATTTT | CASSFRGGLKQPQHF
once | - | 14 | TRBJ2-5 | TRBV6-5 | TGTGCCAGCAGTAAGGGTAGCCTTGGAGAGACCCAGTACTTC | CASSKGSLGETQYF
- | - | 14 | TRBJ1-2 | TRBV7-2 | TGTGCCAGCAGCTCAAGACAGGCGGGGTATGGCTACACCTTC | CASSSRQAGYGYTF
- | - | 13 | TRBJ2-6 | TRBV11-2 | TGTGCCAGCACAAACCCTGGGGCCAACGTCCTGACTTTC | CASTNPGANVLTF
once | - | 13 | TRBJ2-7 | TRBV12-5 | TGTGCTACGGGGGGCCCAAATCATGACGAGCAGTACTTC | CATGGPNHDEQYF
- | - | 17 | TRBJ1-1 | TRBV29-1 | TGCAGCGTTGAAGGAGGGGTTGGAGAGAGGAGTAACACTGAAGCTTTCTTT | CSVEGGVGERSNTEAFF
- | TRBD1 | 16 | TRBJ2-3 | TRBV4-2 | TGTGCCAGCAGCCAAGGAGACAGGGCTAGCACAGATACGCAGTATTTT | CASSQGDRASTDTQYF
- | - | 17 | TRBJ1-3 | TRBV4-3 | TGCGCCAGCAGCCATAGGGGCAGGGATTACTCTGGAAACACCATATATTTT | CASSHRGRDYSGNTIYF
- | - | 17 | TRBJ1-1 | TRBV11-2 | TGTGCCAGCAGACAGGGTACCCTGTTTAGTTTGAACACTGAAGCTTTCTTT | CASRQGTLFSLNTEAFF
- | - | 15 | TRBJ2-1 | TRBV25-1 | TGTGCCAGTAAAACTAACCTAGCGAAGGTCAATGAGCAGTTCTTC | CASKTNLAKVNEQFF
- | TRBD1 | 16 | TRBJ2-1 | TRBV10-3 | TGTGCCATCAGTCCAGGAAAGGGGGCAGGGGGCAATGAGCAGTTCTTC | CAISPGKGAGGNEQFF
- | TRBD2 | 18 | TRBJ2-3 | TRBV2 | TGTGCCAGCAGTGAAAATATGACTAGCGGGGGAAGCACAGATACGCAGTATTTT | CASSENMTSGGSTDTQYF
- | - | 14 | TRBJ2-2 | TRBV7-3 | TGTGCCAGCAGCTTAAAGACAGACACCGGGGAGCTGTTTTTT | CASSLKTDTGELFF
- | - | 13 | TRBJ1-2 | TRBV6-5 | TGTGCCAGCAGTTACTCGGGGGAAAAAGGCTACACCTTC | CASSYSGEKGYTF
- | TRBD1 | 13 | TRBJ2-7 | TRBV30 | TGTGCCTGGAGGAGACAGGGGGGCTACGAGCAGTACTTC | CAWRRQGGYEQYF
- | - | 12 | TRBJ2-7 | TRBV10-3 | TGTGCCATCAGCCCCGGGACCCTTGAGCAGTACTTC | CAISPGTLEQYF
- | TRBD1 | 15 | TRBJ1-2 | TRBV18 | TGTGCCAGCTCACTTAATGCCGGGACAGTTAATGGCTACACCTTC | CASSLNAGTVNGYTF
once | TRBD1 | 13 | TRBJ2-7 | TRBV30 | TGTGCCTGGAGTGTAGACAGGGAAGGCGAGCAGTACTTC | CAWSVDREGEQYF
- | - | 16 | TRBJ2-7 | TRBV7-8 | TGTGCCAGCAGCTTAGCCAACGCAGGGGTGGTGGACGAGCAGTACTTC | CASSLANAGVVDEQYF
- | - | 20 | TRBJ1-5 | TRBV5-4 | TGTGCCAGCAGCTGCCCAGGGGCCCAATTAAGTTCATATAGCAATCAGCCCCAGCATTTT | CASSCPGAQLSSYSNQPQHF
once | TRBD2 | 14 | TRBJ2-7 | TRBV13 | TGTGCCAGCAAACGGGAGGGCCGCACTTACGAGCAGTACTTC | CASKREGRTYEQYF
- | - | 15 | TRBJ2-3 | TRBV5-6 | TGTGCCAGCAGCCGGGGAGCTCAGGGCTTCGATACGCAGTATTTT | CASSRGAQGFDTQYF
- | TRBD1 | 15 | TRBJ1-5 | TRBV2 | TGTGCCAGCAGGGTGGACAGGGGGAGCAATCAGCCCCAGCATTTT | CASRVDRGSNQPQHF
- | TRBD2 | 16 | TRBJ2-3 | TRBV30 | TGTGCCTGGAGCTATGGGGGGAGCGGGGGAGGAGATACGCAGTATTTT | CAWSYGGSGGGDTQYF
once | - | 16 | TRBJ1-5 | TRBV2 | TGTGCCAGCAAAGGGGGAACCATTCATAGCAATCAGCCCCAGCATTTT | CASKGGTIHSNQPQHF
- | - | 14 | TRBJ1-2 | TRBV29-1 | TGCAGCGTTACGTCCGGACGGGAACCCTATGGCTACACCTTC | CSVTSGREPYGYTF
- | TRBD1 | 18 | TRBJ1-2 | TRBV18 | TGTGCCAGCTCACCATTTACGACAGGGGGGGACTCTTCCTATGGCTACACCTTC | CASSPFTTGGDSSYGYTF
- | - | 14 | TRBJ2-7 | TRBV6-1 | TGTGCCAGCAGTGAAATGTGGAGGGACGGAGTGCAGTACTTC | CASSEMWRDGVQYF
- | - | 17 | TRBJ2-6 | TRBV11-3 | TGTGCCAGCAGCCCCGCGGGGGCTAGCTCTGGGGCCAACGTCCTGACTTTC | CASSPAGASSGANVLTF
- | - | 17 | TRBJ1-6 | TRBV13 | TGTGCCAGCAGCTCACAGAGTCAGACCGGACTAGAGTCACCCCTCCACTTT | CASSSQSQTGLESPLHF
- | TRBD1 | 15 | TRBJ1-6 | TRBV19 | TGTGCCAGTAGCAAACCGGGACAGGGTTTTTCACCCCTCCACTTT | CASSKPGQGFSPLHF
- | TRBD1 | 12 | TRBJ1-1 | TRBV2 | TGTGCCAGCAGGACAGGGGTCACTGAAGCTTTCTTT | CASRTGVTEAFF
- | TRBD1 | 16 | TRBJ1-5 | TRBV30 | TGTGCCTGGAGTGACGGGACAGGGGGGAGCAATCAGCCCCAGCATTTT | CAWSDGTGGSNQPQHF
- | - | 15 | TRBJ1-1 | TRBV29-1 | TGCAGCGTGGGTGTGGGGGGCCACATGAACACTGAAGCTTTCTTT | CSVGVGGHMNTEAFF
- | - | 14 | TRBJ2-3 | TRBV2 | TGTGCCAGCGCGTCCTCTAGCGGCACAGATACGCAGTATTTT | CASASSSGTDTQYF
- | - | 13 | TRBJ1-2 | TRBV27 | TGTGCCAGCAGTCTAACAGGGTCCTATGGCTACACCTTC | CASSLTGSYGYTF
- | TRBD1 | 15 | TRBJ2-7 | TRBV6-1 | TGTGCCAGCAGTAACCGGGACAGGGGTTTCTACGAGCAGTACTTC | CASSNRDRGFYEQYF
- | - | 15 | TRBJ2-2 | TRBV5-1 | TGCGCCAGCAGCTTGAGGTCAGGTAACACCGGGGAGCTGTTTTTT | CASSLRSGNTGELFF
- | TRBD1 | 13 | TRBJ1-6 | TRBV27 | TGTGCCAGCGCGACAGGGGTGGATTCACCCCTCCACTTT | CASATGVDSPLHF
- | TRBD1 | 13 | TRBJ2-7 | TRBV10-3 | TGTGCCATCAGAGGGGACAGGGCCTACGAGCAGTACTTC | CAIRGDRAYEQYF
- | TRBD2 | 16 | TRBJ2-1 | TRBV5-1 | TGCGCCAGCAGCCCGGCGCTAGCGGGTATAAACAATGAGCAGTTCTTC | CASSPALAGINNEQFF
- | - | 13 | TRBJ1-6 | TRBV19 | TGTGCCAGTCGGACAGACTATAATTCACCCCTCCACTTT | CASRTDYNSPLHF
few | - | 13 | TRBJ1-2 | TRBV2 | TGTGCCAGCAGGAACGGGGGTAACTATGGCTACACCTTC | CASRNGGNYGYTF
once | - | 14 | TRBJ1-2 | TRBV6-1 | TGTGCCAGCAGTGATCGGGGGTCTCAGCCCTTCTACACCTTC | CASSDRGSQPFYTF
- | TRBD2 | 13 | TRBJ2-5 | TRBV29-1 | TGCAGCGCCAGGGGACTAGCATGGGAGACCCAGTACTTC | CSARGLAWETQYF
- | - | 13 | TRBJ1-6 | TRBV29-1 | TGCAGCGTTGAAGACACGACAGGTCGTGCCCTCCACTTT | CSVEDTTGRALHF